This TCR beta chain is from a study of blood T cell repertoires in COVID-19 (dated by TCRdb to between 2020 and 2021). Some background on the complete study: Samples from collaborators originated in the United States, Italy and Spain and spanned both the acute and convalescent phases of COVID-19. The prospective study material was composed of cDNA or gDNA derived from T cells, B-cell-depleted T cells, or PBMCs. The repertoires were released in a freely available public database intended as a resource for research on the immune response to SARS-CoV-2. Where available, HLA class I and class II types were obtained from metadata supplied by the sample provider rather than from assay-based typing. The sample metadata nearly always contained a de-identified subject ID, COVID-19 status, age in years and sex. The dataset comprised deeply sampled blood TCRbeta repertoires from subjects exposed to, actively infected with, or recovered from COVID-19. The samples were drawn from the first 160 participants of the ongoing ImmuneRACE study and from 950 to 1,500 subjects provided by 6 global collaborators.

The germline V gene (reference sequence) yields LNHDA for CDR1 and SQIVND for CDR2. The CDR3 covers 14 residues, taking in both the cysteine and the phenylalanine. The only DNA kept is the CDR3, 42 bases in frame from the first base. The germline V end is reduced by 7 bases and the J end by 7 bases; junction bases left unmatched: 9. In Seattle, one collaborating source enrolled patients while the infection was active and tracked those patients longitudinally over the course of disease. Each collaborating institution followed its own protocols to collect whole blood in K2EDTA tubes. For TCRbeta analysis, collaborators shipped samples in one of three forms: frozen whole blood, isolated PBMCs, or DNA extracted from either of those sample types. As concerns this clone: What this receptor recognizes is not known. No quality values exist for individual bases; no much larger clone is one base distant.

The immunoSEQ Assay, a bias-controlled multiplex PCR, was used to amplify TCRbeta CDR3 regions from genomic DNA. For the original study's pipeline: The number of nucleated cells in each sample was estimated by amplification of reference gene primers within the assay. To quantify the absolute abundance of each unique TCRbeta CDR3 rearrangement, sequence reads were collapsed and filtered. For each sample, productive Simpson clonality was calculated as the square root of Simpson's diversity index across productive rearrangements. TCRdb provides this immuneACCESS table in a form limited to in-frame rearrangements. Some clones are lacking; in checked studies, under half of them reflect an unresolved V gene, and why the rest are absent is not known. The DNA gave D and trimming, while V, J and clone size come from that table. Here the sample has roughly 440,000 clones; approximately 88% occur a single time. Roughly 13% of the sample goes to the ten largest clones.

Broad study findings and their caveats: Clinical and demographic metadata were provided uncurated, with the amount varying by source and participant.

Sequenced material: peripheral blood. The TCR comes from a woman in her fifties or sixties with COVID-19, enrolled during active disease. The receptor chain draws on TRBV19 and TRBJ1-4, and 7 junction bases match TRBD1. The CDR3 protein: CASMSRGLGEKLFF. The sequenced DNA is TGTGCCAGTATGAGTAGGGGGCTTGGTGAAAAACTGTTTTTT. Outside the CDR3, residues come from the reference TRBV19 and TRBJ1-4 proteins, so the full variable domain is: DGGITQSPKYLFRKEGQNVTLSCEQNLNHDAMYWYRQDPGQGLRLIYYSQIVNDFQKGDIAEGYSVSREKKESFPLTVTSAQKNPTAFYLCASMSRGLGEKLFFGSGTQLSVL.